The entry below gives a single T cell receptor beta chain sequence along with its context. This specimen comes from a study of shared clonotypes between healthy human individuals. Naive CD8 cells were CD45RO-negative, positively selected for CCR7, excluding terminally differentiated effector memory CD45RA+ cells. The study drew all its donors from Caucasian adults living in Nashville, Tennessee. The repertoire was sequenced with immunoSEQ multiplex PCR; TCRdb's copy has only in-frame clones and lacks some. This table has approximately 2,200,000 clones, about 92% appearing once. Germline values: CDR1 MGHDK, CDR2 SYGVNS. CDR3 length: 13 residues. V dropped 7 bases and J dropped 4 bases, with 13 bases sitting between them.

The gene calls are TRBV25-1 and TRBJ1-2; no clear D. The sequence came from a man younger than 35 in good health. Some clones in this sample may be carry-over from other donors' samples. The sequenced sample was naive CD8+ T cells from PBMCs. CDR3 coding DNA: TGTGCCAGCACCCACGCGCCTTTCTATGGCTACACCTTC. Its protein product is CASTHAPFYGYTF.